Listed below are T cell receptor beta chains from one sample, sequenced in a study of response to subunit inactivated influenza vaccine. TCRdb re-analysed the RT-PCR reads in MiXCR, keeping a single row per CDR3 protein. The sample shows about 570,000 distinct CDR3 sequences, 10% to 12% of them seen only once. This sample was shared with a second study, whose subject was T cells expressing NK-cell markers.

The sequencing here drew on PBMCs from blood, taken on the day of vaccination. The receptors were sampled from a man between 45 and 60 years old who received an inactivated influenza vaccine. Both conserved end residues are part of each CDR3. Fields, in order: clone size, J gene, D gene, V gene, CDR3 DNA, CDR3 protein. D genes are given only for firm matches. Clone size appears in some rows only: once, few, many, or a class for an expanded clone.

few,TRBJ2-1,TRBD2,TRBV10-3,TGTGCCATCAGGCTACTAGCGAGAACCTACAATGAGCAGTTCTTC,CAIRLLARTYNEQFF
many,TRBJ1-1,TRBD1,TRBV6-2/TRBV6-3,TGTGCCAGCGGGGGAACAGGGGGCTTCGCTTTCTTT,CASGGTGGFAFF
.,TRBJ2-5,TRBD1,TRBV6-2/TRBV6-3,TGTGCCAGCCGAAGCTGGACAGGGGGAGAGACCCAGTACTTC,CASRSWTGGETQYF
.,TRBJ1-2,TRBD1,TRBV27,TGTGCCAGCAGTTCACTCGGACAGGGGATCTATGGCTACACCTTC,CASSSLGQGIYGYTF
.,TRBJ1-2,.,TRBV5-5,TGTGCCAGCACCGGGGCGGAGGGCCCCTATGGCTACACCTTC,CASTGAEGPYGYTF
.,TRBJ2-1,.,TRBV7-2,TGTGCCAGCAGCTTAGCGAAGGTAGTCGTTTTC,CASSLAKVVVF
.,TRBJ2-1,.,TRBV5-6,TGTGCCAGCAGCTTGCTCTACAGGGATGGGGCTGAGCAGTTCTTC,CASSLLYRDGAEQFF
.,TRBJ2-7,TRBD1,TRBV10-3,TGTGCCACCCTCAACGACAGGGTGAACTCCTACGAGCAGTACTTC,CATLNDRVNSYEQYF
.,TRBJ1-6,TRBD1,TRBV7-2,TGTGCCAGCAGCTTACAGACAGGGGCTTATTCACCCCTCCACTTT,CASSLQTGAYSPLHF
few,TRBJ2-3,TRBD2,TRBV12-3/TRBV12-4,TGTGCCAGCAGTTTGGGACTAGCGGGGGCCGCTAGCACAGATACGCAGTATTTT,CASSLGLAGAASTDTQYF
.,TRBJ2-7,TRBD1,TRBV20-1,TGCAGTGCTATACCGGGACAGGGCTTCAACGAGCAGTACTTC,CSAIPGQGFNEQYF
.,TRBJ1-1,.,TRBV4-3,TGCGCCAGCAGCCAAGAATCCAGGATGAACACTGAAGCTTTCTTT,CASSQESRMNTEAFF
few,TRBJ2-7,.,TRBV10-3,TGTGCCATCAGTGAGGAAGGCAGGGGCTTGGGCGAGCAGTACTTC,CAISEEGRGLGEQYF
few,TRBJ2-7,.,TRBV20-1,TGCAGTGCTAGAGACTTCGGTGGCGAGCAGTACTTC,CSARDFGGEQYF
.,TRBJ1-1,.,TRBV2,TGTGCCAGCAGGACGGCAGGGAACACTGAAGCTTTCTTT,CASRTAGNTEAFF
.,TRBJ2-7,TRBD1,TRBV20-1,TGCAGTGCTCCCCAAACCGGGACAGGATTCGAGCAGTACTTC,CSAPQTGTGFEQYF
.,TRBJ2-7,.,TRBV11-2,TGTGCCAGCAGCTTACTCCAGATTCCCTACGAGCAGTACTTC,CASSLLQIPYEQYF
.,TRBJ2-2,.,TRBV7-9,TGTGCCAGCAGCTTGCCACTGGGGGCGAACACCGGGGAGCTGTTTTTT,CASSLPLGANTGELFF
few,TRBJ1-1,TRBD1,TRBV11-1,TGTGCCAGCAGCTTCGGACAGGGGGGAACTGAAGCTTTCTTT,CASSFGQGGTEAFF
.,TRBJ2-3,TRBD1,TRBV28,TGTGCCAGCAGTCAACAGGGGGCGTTTCCAGATACGCAGTATTTT,CASSQQGAFPDTQYF
.,TRBJ2-7,TRBD2,TRBV27,TGTGCCAGCAGTCCCAGCGGGAGGGCCCACTACGAGCAGTACTTC,CASSPSGRAHYEQYF
.,TRBJ2-7,.,TRBV29-1,TGCAGCGTTTCCGGGCCCGTCGGTTACGAGCAGTACTTC,CSVSGPVGYEQYF
many,TRBJ2-1,.,TRBV12-3/TRBV12-4,TGTGCCAGCAGTCAAGACTTGGGGTATGAGCAGTTCTTC,CASSQDLGYEQFF
.,TRBJ1-2,.,TRBV7-9,TGTGCCAGCAGCTCTAAGCGAGATGACTATGGCTACACCTTC,CASSSKRDDYGYTF
many,TRBJ2-3,.,TRBV6-1,TGTGCCAGCAGACAACCTAGCGGCACAGATACGCAGTATTTT,CASRQPSGTDTQYF
few,TRBJ2-2,.,TRBV24-1,TGTGCCACCAGAGCACTCGCCACCGGGGAGCTGTTTTTT,CATRALATGELFF
.,TRBJ2-1,.,TRBV29-1,TGCAGCGTTGAGACGGAGCTGGAGCAGTTCTTC,CSVETELEQFF
few,TRBJ1-1,.,TRBV5-1,TGCGCCAGCAGCTTGGCCGGAATTGGGAACACTGAAGCTTTCTTT,CASSLAGIGNTEAFF
.,TRBJ2-3,TRBD1,TRBV20-1,TGCAGTGCGGCGGGACAGGGAGGTCGGACGGGCGCAGATACGCAGTATTTT,CSAAGQGGRTGADTQYF
few,TRBJ1-5,.,TRBV28,TGTGCCAGCAGTTTTATGCAGGGCCGTCAGCCCCAGCATTTT,CASSFMQGRQPQHF
few,TRBJ2-1,.,TRBV6-2/TRBV6-3,TGTGCCAGCAAGGCCCGCGCCTACAATGAGCAGTTCTTC,CASKARAYNEQFF
.,TRBJ2-2,.,TRBV2,TGTGCCAGCACTCGGGACCACGGGGAGCTGTTTTTT,CASTRDHGELFF
.,TRBJ2-1,TRBD2,TRBV4-3,TGCGCCAGCAGCCCCGGGGACTATGTATACAATGAGCAGTTCTTC,CASSPGDYVYNEQFF
.,TRBJ1-5,.,TRBV10-1,TGCGCCAGCAGTCCAGGGCGGCATCAGCCCCAGCATTTT,CASSPGRHQPQHF
.,TRBJ2-1,.,TRBV18,TGTGCCAGCTCACCGCGCCAGCGGACCTCCTACAATGAGCAGTTCTTC,CASSPRQRTSYNEQFF
few,TRBJ2-5,TRBD2,TRBV27,TGTGCCAGCAGTTTAAGGGCTAGCGGGCACCAAGAGACCCAGTACTTC,CASSLRASGHQETQYF
.,TRBJ2-5,.,TRBV4-3,TGCGCCAGCAGCCAAGATACGGGGGTGGAAGAGACCCAGTACTTC,CASSQDTGVEETQYF
many,TRBJ1-6,.,TRBV7-9,TGTGCCAGCAGTGGAGGGGACAATTCACCCCTCCACTTT,CASSGGDNSPLHF
many,TRBJ2-3,TRBD1,TRBV12-3/TRBV12-4,TGTGCCAGCAGTCCCTACAGGGGGAGGACAGATACGCAGTATTTT,CASSPYRGRTDTQYF
.,TRBJ2-1,TRBD1,TRBV10-3,TGTGCCATCAATCCGGGACAGTCGATCCATGAGCAGTTCTTC,CAINPGQSIHEQFF
.,TRBJ2-5,TRBD2,TRBV20-1,TGCAGTGCTAGCCAACCTGGACTAGCAGGCACCCAGTACTTC,CSASQPGLAGTQYF